The TCR beta chain described here comes from a study of blood T cell repertoires in COVID-19. Study in general: Acute and convalescent COVID-19 specimens originated in the United States, Italy and Spain. PBMCs, B-cell-depleted T cells, or T cells were the source of the cDNA or gDNA that made up the material.

Per the original methods: The assay estimated nucleated cells by amplifying reference gene primers. The repertoire was sequenced with immunoSEQ multiplex PCR; TCRdb's copy has only in-frame clones and lacks some. The D gene and trimming were derived from the DNA, and the V and J assignments and clone size from that table. The sample carries tens of thousands of clones, roughly 85% recorded once. Trimming took off 5 bases at V and 3 bases at J, with 13 bases between the two ends. Germline CDR1 reads SGHTA; CDR2 reads FQGNSA. The CDR3 extends over 14 amino acids. The chain recombines TRBV7-2 with TRBJ2-5, with D possibly TRBD1 on 6 matching bases. The specimen was peripheral blood. The receptor was derived from a man older than 75 with acute or convalescent COVID-19. The CDR3 DNA follows: TGTGCCAGCAGCCTTTCATACAGGGAAGAGACCCAGTACTTC. Residues: CASSLSYREETQYF.